Shown below are 11 T cell receptor beta chains from a single sample sequenced in a study of shared clonotypes between healthy human individuals. Profiled with immunoSEQ multiplex PCR; TCRdb holds only in-frame clones, not every one. The sample records more than 2,000,000 clones, over 90% being singletons. Sequenced material: naive CD4+ T cells from PBMCs. As for subset: CD45RA+ positively selected. The receptor set was obtained from a man between 18 and 29 years old in good health. Some clones in this sample may be carry-over from other donors' samples.

This rearrangement joins TRBV19 to TRBJ1-1; unclear D gene. CDR3 length equals 14 residues. V lost 4 bases and J lost 0, with 9 bases in between. Germline V lookup: CDR1 LNHDA, CDR2 SQIVND (reference sequence). The CDR3 sequence is CASSSLTLNTEAFF. The CDR3 DNA sequence: TGTGCCAGTAGTAGCCTGACCCTGAACACTGAAGCTTTCTTT. Full variable domain (remainder filled in from reference TRBV19 and TRBJ1-1): DGGITQSPKYLFRKEGQNVTLSCEQNLNHDAMYWYRQDPGQGLRLIYYSQIVNDFQKGDIAEGYSVSREKKESFPLTVTSAQKNPTAFYLCASSSLTLNTEAFFGQGTRLTVV.

The chain uses TRBV30 and TRBJ2-2; D is undetermined. Germline V lookup: CDR1 GTSNPN, CDR2 SVGIG (reference sequence). The CDR3 runs 12 residues. V dropped 5 bases and J dropped 5 bases, with 9 bases sitting between them. CDR3 bases: TGTGCCTGGGACACCGGGACCGGGGAGCTGTTTTTT. Translating it yields CAWDTGTGELFF.

The V and J genes are TRBV28 and TRBJ2-4; D unclear. The CDR3 totals 16 residues. The germline CDR1 and CDR2 sequences are MDHEN and SYDVKM. V lost 3 bases to trimming and J lost 1 base, with 13 bases between them. In nucleotides, the CDR3 is TGTGCCAGCAGTTTCTCTGGGTTTAAGGCCAAAAACATTCAGTACTTC. Translated: CASSFSGFKAKNIQYF.

The V and J genes are TRBV25-1 and TRBJ1-4; no firm D call. This CDR3 spans 14 amino acids. Germline values: CDR1 MGHDK, CDR2 SYGVNS. Trimming removed 6 bases from V and 6 bases from J, with 14 bases in between. DNA for the CDR3: TGTGCCAGCAGATCTGAGGAGTGGGATGAAAAACTGTTTTTT. It encodes CASRSEEWDEKLFF.

This sequence joins TRBV28 and TRBJ2-5; TRBD2 agrees at 7 bases. Germline V gene lookup returns CDR1 MDHEN and CDR2 SYDVKM. The CDR3 is 12 amino acids. V dropped 5 bases and J dropped 3; count of bases not matched to a gene: 0. CDR3 nucleotides: TGTGCCAGCAGTGGGGGGGAAGAGACCCAGTACTTC. This encodes CASSGGEETQYF.

The rearrangement links TRBV2 to TRBJ1-2; a possible D gene is TRBD1 (6 bases). With 6 bases removed from V and 0 bases from J, the gap between germline ends came to 11 bases. The CDR3 consists of 14 residues. The V gene's germline CDR1 is SNHLY and CDR2 FYNNEI. The CDR3 loop is CASSRTVTNYGYTF. CDR3 bases: TGTGCCAGCAGCCGGACAGTAACTAACTATGGCTACACCTTC.

The genes are TRBV28 and TRBJ2-7; 7 nucleotides agree with TRBD2. The CDR3 extends over 16 amino acids. Per germline, CDR1 MDHEN and CDR2 SYDVKM. After removal of 5 bases from V and 3 bases from J, the junction contained 13 bases not matched to a gene. CDR3 in DNA: TGTGCCAGCAGTATCCCCGTGGCGGGAGAAGGCTACGAGCAGTACTTC. This sequence encodes CASSIPVAGEGYEQYF. The variable domain in full, with the rest retrieved from reference TRBV28 and TRBJ2-7, is DVKVTQSSRYLVKRTGEKVFLECVQDMDHENMFWYRQDPGLGLRLIYFSYDVKMKEKGDIPEGYSVSREKKERFSLILESASTNQTSMYLCASSIPVAGEGYEQYFGPGTRLTVT.

The rearrangement links TRBV29-1 to TRBJ1-1, with a possible D match to TRBD1 (5 bases). The CDR3 length is 13 residues. The ends were cut back, 2 bases at V and 6 bases at J, with 13 bases in the middle. CDR1 is SQVTM and CDR2 is ANQGSEA in the germline V gene. CDR3 coding DNA: TGCAGCGTTGAAAAGCTTGCGGGGGCTGAAGCTTTCTTT. Protein product: CSVEKLAGAEAFF.

The rearrangement uses TRBV6-5 and TRBJ1-2, with TRBD1 as a possible D gene (5 bases). Looked up from germline, CDR1 is MNHEY and CDR2 is SVGAGI. V lost 6 bases and J lost 2, with 16 bases in between. The CDR3 length is 15 residues. The CDR3 spells CASSPASGGNYGYTF. In nucleotides, the CDR3 is TGTGCCAGCAGCCCCGCCTCGGGGGGAAACTATGGCTACACCTTC.

V gene TRBV19 combines with J gene TRBJ2-1, with unresolved D. The germline V gene has CDR1 LNHDA and CDR2 SQIVND (reference sequence). The V end was cut by 8 bases, the J end by 8 bases, with 13 bases between. The CDR3 has 12 amino acids. CDR3 nucleotide sequence: TGTGCCAGTTCAAACTGGGCCGATGAGCAGTTCTTC. Its translation: CASSNWADEQFF. The variable domain in full, completed from reference TRBV19 and TRBJ2-1, reads DGGITQSPKYLFRKEGQNVTLSCEQNLNHDAMYWYRQDPGQGLRLIYYSQIVNDFQKGDIAEGYSVSREKKESFPLTVTSAQKNPTAFYLCASSNWADEQFFGPGTRLTVL.

The rearrangement links TRBV7-6 to TRBJ2-7; no clear D gene. Germline V lookup: CDR1 SGHVS, CDR2 FNYEAQ. The CDR3 totals 16 residues. The V end was cut by 1 base, the J end by 0 bases, with 13 bases between. CDR3 region: CASSLVGNPLSYEQYF. The CDR3 coding sequence is TGTGCCAGCAGCTTAGTAGGGAACCCCCTCTCCTACGAGCAGTACTTC.